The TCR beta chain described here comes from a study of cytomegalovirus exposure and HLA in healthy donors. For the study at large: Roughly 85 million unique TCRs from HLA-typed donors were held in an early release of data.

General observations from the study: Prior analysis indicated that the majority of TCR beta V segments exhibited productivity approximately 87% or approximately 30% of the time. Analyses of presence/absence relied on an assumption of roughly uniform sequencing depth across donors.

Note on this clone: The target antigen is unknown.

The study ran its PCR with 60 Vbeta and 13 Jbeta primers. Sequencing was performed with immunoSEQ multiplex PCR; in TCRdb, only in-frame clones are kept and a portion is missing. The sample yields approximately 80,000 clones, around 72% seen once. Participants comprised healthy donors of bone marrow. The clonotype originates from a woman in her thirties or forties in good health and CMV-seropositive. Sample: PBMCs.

This CDR3 is CASSLQGAEGYTF. The CDR3 bases are TGCGCCAGCAGCCTACAGGGGGCGGAGGGCTACACCTTC. The V and J genes are TRBV5-1 and TRBJ1-2, with 9 bases matching TRBD1. Germline V CDR1 and CDR2: SGHRS, YFSETQ. CDR3 length: 13 residues. The V and J ends lost 4 bases and 8 bases, in that order; junction bases with no gene match: 6.